These T cell receptor beta chains were read from a single sample in a study of identical twins. TCRdb processed the 5' RACE reads anew with MiXCR; each CDR3 protein has one entry. Of about 480,000 distinct CDR3 sequences listed, 12% to 15% were seen once; the top ten hold over 0.5%. The same specimen was also included in a second study, on yellow fever vaccine responses in identical twins.

The specimen sequenced was CD4+ T cells sorted from blood. These receptor sequences come from a woman between 18 and 29 years old in good health. Both conserved end residues are part of each CDR3. Each record gives: J gene, clone size, D gene, V gene, CDR3 protein, CDR3 DNA. The D gene is left open where the match is weak. Not all rows give a size; the values are once, few, many and, for expanded clones, a class.

j_gene: TRBJ1-4; abundance: -; d_gene: -; v_gene: TRBV20-1; CDR3aa: CSAPQALGEKLFF; CDR3nt: TGCAGTGCTCCACAGGCCCTGGGCGAAAAACTGTTTTTT
j_gene: TRBJ1-5; abundance: -; d_gene: TRBD1; v_gene: TRBV5-6; CDR3aa: CASSSDRGSQPQHF; CDR3nt: TGTGCCAGCAGCTCCGACAGGGGAAGCCAGCCCCAGCATTTT
j_gene: TRBJ2-1; abundance: few; d_gene: TRBD2; v_gene: TRBV10-3; CDR3aa: CAIRDSAGSGNEQFF; CDR3nt: TGTGCCATCAGAGATTCAGCGGGATCGGGTAATGAGCAGTTCTTC
j_gene: TRBJ2-1; abundance: -; d_gene: TRBD2; v_gene: TRBV20-1; CDR3aa: CSARDGRTSGYEQFF; CDR3nt: TGCAGTGCTAGAGATGGGCGGACTAGCGGCTATGAGCAGTTCTTC
j_gene: TRBJ2-3; abundance: -; d_gene: TRBD2; v_gene: TRBV3-1; CDR3aa: CASSQESGGAGDTQYF; CDR3nt: TGTGCCAGCAGCCAAGAAAGCGGGGGGGCCGGAGATACGCAGTATTTT
j_gene: TRBJ2-1; abundance: -; d_gene: TRBD2; v_gene: TRBV6-2/TRBV6-3; CDR3aa: CASQREARNEQFF; CDR3nt: TGTGCCAGCCAGCGGGAGGCCCGCAATGAGCAGTTCTTC
j_gene: TRBJ2-6; abundance: few; d_gene: -; v_gene: TRBV11-2; CDR3aa: CASSLWQPGANVLTF; CDR3nt: TGTGCCAGCAGCCTATGGCAGCCTGGGGCCAACGTCCTGACTTTC
j_gene: TRBJ1-2; abundance: few; d_gene: -; v_gene: TRBV7-2; CDR3aa: CASSLERRSSYGYTF; CDR3nt: TGTGCCAGCAGCTTAGAGCGGAGATCAAGCTATGGCTACACCTTC
j_gene: TRBJ2-3; abundance: -; d_gene: TRBD2; v_gene: TRBV7-2; CDR3aa: CASSLVASGHGTDTQYF; CDR3nt: TGTGCCAGCAGCTTAGTGGCTAGCGGGCACGGGACAGATACGCAGTATTTT
j_gene: TRBJ2-7; abundance: few; d_gene: -; v_gene: TRBV24-1; CDR3aa: CATSDVGTGSYEQYF; CDR3nt: TGTGCCACCAGTGATGTTGGGACTGGGTCCTACGAGCAGTACTTC
j_gene: TRBJ1-2; abundance: -; d_gene: -; v_gene: TRBV18; CDR3aa: CASSSRADYGYTF; CDR3nt: TGTGCCAGCTCCTCTCGGGCGGACTATGGCTACACCTTC
j_gene: TRBJ2-1; abundance: -; d_gene: -; v_gene: TRBV21-1; CDR3aa: CASSKAPTGSYNEQFF; CDR3nt: TGTGCCAGCAGCAAAGCGCCGACCGGTTCCTACAATGAGCAGTTCTTC
j_gene: TRBJ2-4; abundance: -; d_gene: -; v_gene: TRBV20-1; CDR3aa: CSPRMQLAKNIQYF; CDR3nt: TGCAGTCCCCGGATGCAACTAGCCAAAAACATTCAGTACTTC
j_gene: TRBJ1-1; abundance: -; d_gene: -; v_gene: TRBV7-6; CDR3aa: CASSATGFTAEAFF; CDR3nt: TGTGCCAGCAGCGCCACAGGGTTTACGGCTGAAGCTTTCTTT
j_gene: TRBJ2-7; abundance: few; d_gene: -; v_gene: TRBV11-2; CDR3aa: CASSLQGQGVYEQYF; CDR3nt: TGTGCCAGCAGCCTACAAGGGCAGGGTGTCTACGAGCAGTACTTC
j_gene: TRBJ2-5; abundance: many; d_gene: -; v_gene: TRBV29-1; CDR3aa: CSVFTDSSKTQYF; CDR3nt: TGCAGCGTCTTTACGGACAGCAGCAAGACCCAGTACTTC
j_gene: TRBJ2-5; abundance: many; d_gene: -; v_gene: TRBV6-5; CDR3aa: CASSYSRARETQYF; CDR3nt: TGTGCCAGCAGTTACTCAAGGGCTAGGGAGACCCAGTACTTC
j_gene: TRBJ1-6; abundance: few; d_gene: -; v_gene: TRBV21-1; CDR3aa: CASSRVDRGHSPLHF; CDR3nt: TGTGCCAGCAGCAGGGTGGACAGGGGGCATTCACCCCTCCACTTT
j_gene: TRBJ2-3; abundance: -; d_gene: -; v_gene: TRBV20-1; CDR3aa: CSARSGVRDTQYF; CDR3nt: TGCAGTGCTAGGTCGGGGGTGAGAGATACGCAGTATTTT
j_gene: TRBJ2-3; abundance: few; d_gene: -; v_gene: TRBV10-3; CDR3aa: CATEGGSADTQYF; CDR3nt: TGTGCCACCGAGGGGGGGAGCGCAGATACGCAGTATTTT
j_gene: TRBJ2-3; abundance: few; d_gene: -; v_gene: TRBV4-3; CDR3aa: CASSQGGVNTQYF; CDR3nt: TGCGCCAGCAGCCAAGGTGGGGTGAATACGCAGTATTTT
j_gene: TRBJ2-1; abundance: few; d_gene: -; v_gene: TRBV12-3/TRBV12-4; CDR3aa: CASSSRDRNIGEQFF; CDR3nt: TGTGCCAGCAGTTCCCGAGACAGGAATATCGGTGAGCAGTTCTTC
j_gene: TRBJ2-3; abundance: many; d_gene: -; v_gene: TRBV5-1; CDR3aa: CASSLSGIRTDTQYF; CDR3nt: TGCGCCAGCAGCTTGTCCGGAATACGCACAGATACGCAGTATTTT
j_gene: TRBJ2-1; abundance: few; d_gene: -; v_gene: TRBV29-1; CDR3aa: CSVQQGTYNEQFF; CDR3nt: TGCAGCGTTCAGCAGGGCACCTACAATGAGCAGTTCTTC
j_gene: TRBJ2-3; abundance: -; d_gene: -; v_gene: TRBV10-3; CDR3aa: CAISDPRQATDTQYF; CDR3nt: TGTGCCATCAGTGACCCTAGACAGGCCACAGATACGCAGTATTTT
j_gene: TRBJ2-5; abundance: few; d_gene: -; v_gene: TRBV20-1; CDR3aa: CSGRGTTLGETQYF; CDR3nt: TGCAGCGGCCGGGGCACCACCCTAGGAGAGACCCAGTACTTC
j_gene: TRBJ1-2; abundance: -; d_gene: -; v_gene: TRBV25-1; CDR3aa: CASSLGFGYTF; CDR3nt: TGTGCCAGCAGTCTGGGGTTTGGCTACACCTTC
j_gene: TRBJ2-2; abundance: few; d_gene: TRBD2; v_gene: TRBV5-1; CDR3aa: CASSSLAGDSTGELFF; CDR3nt: TGCGCCAGCAGCTCACTAGCGGGAGATTCGACCGGGGAGCTGTTTTTT
j_gene: TRBJ2-5; abundance: many; d_gene: -; v_gene: TRBV12-3/TRBV12-4; CDR3aa: CASSPGTHGVETQYF; CDR3nt: TGTGCCAGCAGTCCCGGGACTCACGGGGTGGAGACCCAGTACTTC
j_gene: TRBJ2-7; abundance: -; d_gene: -; v_gene: TRBV4-1; CDR3aa: CASSQDWVPTYEQYF; CDR3nt: TGCGCCAGCAGCCAAGACTGGGTACCAACCTACGAGCAGTACTTC
j_gene: TRBJ2-5; abundance: -; d_gene: -; v_gene: TRBV5-1; CDR3aa: CASNALTQETQYF; CDR3nt: TGCGCCAGCAATGCGCTAACCCAAGAGACCCAGTACTTC